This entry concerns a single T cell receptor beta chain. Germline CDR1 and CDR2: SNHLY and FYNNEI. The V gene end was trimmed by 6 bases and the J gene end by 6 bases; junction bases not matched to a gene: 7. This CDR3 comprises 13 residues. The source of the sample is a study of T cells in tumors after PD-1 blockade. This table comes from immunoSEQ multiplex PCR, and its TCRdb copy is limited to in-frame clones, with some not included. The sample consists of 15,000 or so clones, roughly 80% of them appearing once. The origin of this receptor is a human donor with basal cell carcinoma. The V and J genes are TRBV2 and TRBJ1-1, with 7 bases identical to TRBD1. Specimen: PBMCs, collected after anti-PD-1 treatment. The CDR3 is CASRPDRAPEAFF. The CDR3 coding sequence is TGTGCCAGCAGACCAGACAGGGCCCCTGAAGCTTTCTTT.